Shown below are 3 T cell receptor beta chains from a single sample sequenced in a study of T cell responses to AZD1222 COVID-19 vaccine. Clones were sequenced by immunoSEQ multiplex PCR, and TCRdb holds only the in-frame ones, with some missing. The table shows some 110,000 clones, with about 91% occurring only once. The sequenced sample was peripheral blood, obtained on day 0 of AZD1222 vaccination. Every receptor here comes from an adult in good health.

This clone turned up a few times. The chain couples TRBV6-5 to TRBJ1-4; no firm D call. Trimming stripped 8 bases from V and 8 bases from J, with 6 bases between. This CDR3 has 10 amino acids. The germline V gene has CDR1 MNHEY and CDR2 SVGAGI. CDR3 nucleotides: TGTGCCAGCTCCAGGGAAAAACTGTTTTTT. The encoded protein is CASSREKLFF.

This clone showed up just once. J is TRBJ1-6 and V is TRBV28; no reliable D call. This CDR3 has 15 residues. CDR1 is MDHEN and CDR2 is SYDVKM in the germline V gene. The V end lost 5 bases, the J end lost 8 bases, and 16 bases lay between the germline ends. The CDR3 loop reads CASSHTKTADSPLHF. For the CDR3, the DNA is TGTGCCAGCAGTCACACTAAGACGGCAGATTCACCCCTCCACTTT.

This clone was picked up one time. The CDR3 nucleotides read TGTGCCAGCAGCCCCGACGGGGGCAAAGGGCAGCCCCAGCATTTT. Residues: CASSPDGGKGQPQHF. This chain joins TRBV5-8 and TRBJ1-5, with D perhaps TRBD1 (6 bases). This CDR3 comprises 15 residues. Germline lookup yields CDR1 SGHTS and CDR2 YDEGEE. V gave up 4 bases and J gave up 7 bases, with 18 bases separating them.